Listed below are T cell receptor beta chains from one sample, sequenced in a study of technical replicates of blood from a few donors. Assay used: immunoSEQ multiplex PCR; TCRdb lists only in-frame clones, some missing. The data contain around 60,000 clones, 90% to 95% of them singletons. The specimen was PBMCs. These receptors all come from a human donor in good health. Some clones in this sample may be carry-over from other donors' samples. Both conserved end residues are part of each CDR3. D genes are given only for firm matches. Size values are once, few and many counts, or a class for expanded clones, and some rows have none.

size	V	J	D	DNA	CDR3
.	TRBV19	TRBJ2-7	.	TGTGCCAGTAGGGCGGACTCCTACGAGCAGTACTTC	CASRADSYEQYF
.	TRBV5-1	TRBJ2-1	TRBD2	TGCGCCAGCAGCTCCGGGACTAGCGGATACAATGAGCAGTTCTTC	CASSSGTSGYNEQFF
.	TRBV6-6	TRBJ1-2	TRBD1	TGTGCCAGCAGTCTCCCGGGACAGGCGATCAGTGGCTACACCTTC	CASSLPGQAISGYTF
.	TRBV18	TRBJ2-7	.	TGTGCCAGCTCGCAAGGGAGTACCTACGAGCAGTACTTC	CASSQGSTYEQYF
.	TRBV19	TRBJ2-1	.	TGTGCCAGTAGCTCAGTCCAGGGGCAGGCCATTGAGCAGTTCTTC	CASSSVQGQAIEQFF
.	TRBV5-1	TRBJ1-1	.	TGCGCCAGCAGCTTGCCATCGGGTGAAGCTTTCTTT	CASSLPSGEAFF
.	TRBV6-5	TRBJ1-2	TRBD1	TGTGCCAGCAGTTACGAGGGACAGGGGGCCGGCTACACCTTC	CASSYEGQGAGYTF
.	TRBV11-2	TRBJ2-7	TRBD1	TGTGCCAGCAGCGGATACCGGGACAGAAGCTCCTACGAGCAGTACTTC	CASSGYRDRSSYEQYF
.	TRBV7-2	TRBJ2-5	TRBD2	TGTGCCAGCAGCCCGGGGGGGGTGACCCAGTACTTC	CASSPGGVTQYF
.	TRBV27	TRBJ2-2	TRBD2	TGTGCCAGCAGAGGGCTAGCGGCCACCGGGGAGCTGTTTTTT	CASRGLAATGELFF
.	TRBV5-4	TRBJ2-1	.	TGTGCCAGCAGCTTGGTAGCGTATAATGAGCAGTTCTTC	CASSLVAYNEQFF
.	TRBV9	TRBJ2-1	TRBD1	TGTGCCAGCAGCGAGGGGGCGAAGCAGTTCTTC	CASSEGAKQFF
.	TRBV27	TRBJ2-3	TRBD1	TGTGCCAGCACGACAGGGGACCTCACAGATACGCAGTATTTT	CASTTGDLTDTQYF
.	TRBV15	TRBJ2-5	.	TGTGCCACCAGCACCGAAGAGACCCAGTACTTC	CATSTEETQYF
.	TRBV9	TRBJ1-6	TRBD1	TGTGCCAGCAGTGCCGGGGACAGGGGTCTCCCCCTCCACTTT	CASSAGDRGLPLHF
.	TRBV29-1	TRBJ2-3	.	TGCAGCGTTGGGGCCCTCCGCGGGTTTGATACGCAGTATTTT	CSVGALRGFDTQYF
once	TRBV5-1	TRBJ2-7	.	TGCGCCAGCAGACGCGGGACCATCTCCTACGAGCAGTACTTC	CASRRGTISYEQYF
.	TRBV6-4	TRBJ2-1	TRBD2	TGTGCCAGCAGTGAGTTAGCGGGGGGGAACAATGAGCAGTTCTTC	CASSELAGGNNEQFF
.	TRBV6-1	TRBJ2-7	.	TGTGCCAGCAGTGACCCCGGGACTGGAGCCTACGAGCAGTACTTC	CASSDPGTGAYEQYF
few	TRBV10-3	TRBJ1-2	.	TGTGCCATCAGCCTCGTTGGAGGAGGGGATGGCTACACCTTC	CAISLVGGGDGYTF
few	TRBV7-8	TRBJ2-5	TRBD2	TGTGCCAGCAGCTTAGCGGGGAGGGGTGAGACCCAGTACTTC	CASSLAGRGETQYF
.	TRBV19	TRBJ2-7	.	TGTGCCAGTAGTAGCGGGGCCTACGAGCAGTACTTC	CASSSGAYEQYF
.	TRBV5-1	TRBJ2-3	.	TGCGCCAGCAGCTTGGTTGGGGGCAGCACAGATACGCAGTATTTT	CASSLVGGSTDTQYF
.	TRBV7-3	TRBJ2-5	.	TGTGCCAGCGCCCGGGATAACCGGGTAGAGACCCAGTACTTC	CASARDNRVETQYF
.	TRBV2	TRBJ2-7	TRBD2	TGTGCCAGCAGTCTAGACCTAGCGGGACTTCTCTCCTACGAGCAGTACTTC	CASSLDLAGLLSYEQYF
.	TRBV13	TRBJ2-2	.	TGTGCCAGCGCGACTAGGAACACCGGGGAGCTGTTTTTT	CASATRNTGELFF
.	TRBV5-1	TRBJ1-3	.	TGCGCCAGCAGCATCGGTTTCACTGACACCATATATTTT	CASSIGFTDTIYF
once	TRBV5-1	TRBJ2-3	TRBD2	TGCGCCAGCAGCTTGAGTTACGGGGGGAGCACAGATACGCAGTATTTT	CASSLSYGGSTDTQYF
.	TRBV30	TRBJ1-1	.	TGTGCCTGCGCTAGGGGGATGAACACTGAAGCTTTCTTT	CACARGMNTEAFF
once	TRBV7-8	TRBJ1-5	TRBD1	TGTGCCAGCAGCCTCCGACAGGGTGCTCAGCCCCAGCATTTT	CASSLRQGAQPQHF
.	TRBV5-1	TRBJ2-1	TRBD2	TGCGCCAGCAGTCAAAGCGGGGGATACAATGAGCAGTTCTTC	CASSQSGGYNEQFF
.	TRBV7-9	TRBJ1-5	TRBD1	TGTGCCAGCAGCTCGACAGGGGCGAACGGCAATCAGCCCCAGCATTTT	CASSSTGANGNQPQHF
.	TRBV11-2	TRBJ2-7	.	TGTGCCAGCAGCTCACATACTGGACAGACCTACGAGCAGTACTTC	CASSSHTGQTYEQYF
.	TRBV2	TRBJ2-5	TRBD2	TGTGCCAGCAGTACCGGGACTAGGAGGGAGACCCAGTACTTC	CASSTGTRRETQYF
.	TRBV19	TRBJ1-2	.	TGTGCCAGTAGTATAGCTACAGCACCCATCCGGGGCTACACCTTC	CASSIATAPIRGYTF
.	TRBV5-1	TRBJ2-1	TRBD2	TGCGCCAGCAGCTCTGGACTAGCGGGAGATCCCGAGCAGTTCTTC	CASSSGLAGDPEQFF
.	TRBV6-1	TRBJ2-1	.	TGTGCCAGCAGACTAGCTCGTTCGAACAATGAGCAGTTCTTC	CASRLARSNNEQFF
.	TRBV4-1	TRBJ2-5	.	TGCGCCAGCAGCCTGTACCCCGGCGGAGGGGGGGAAGAGACCCAGTACTTC	CASSLYPGGGGEETQYF
once	TRBV4-2	TRBJ2-1	.	TGTGCCAGCAGCCAAGCGGGAGCGGCAAATGAGCAGTTCTTC	CASSQAGAANEQFF
.	TRBV9	TRBJ2-5	TRBD2	TGTGCCAGCAGCCCCAGAGGGACTAGCGTTACGGAGACCCAGTACTTC	CASSPRGTSVTETQYF
few	TRBV10-3	TRBJ1-6	.	TGTGCCAGCCTGGCGGGGGAGAATTCACCCCTCCACTTT	CASLAGENSPLHF
.	TRBV11-2	TRBJ1-1	.	TGTGCCAGCAGCTTAAGGGGGGGGAGCACTGAAGCTTTCTTT	CASSLRGGSTEAFF
.	TRBV5-4	TRBJ2-5	.	TGTGCCAGCAGCTCGGAACTAGGAGAGACCCAGTACTTC	CASSSELGETQYF
.	TRBV2	TRBJ1-4	.	TGTGCCAGCAGTGAGACAGGAACAACAACTAATGAAAAACTGTTTTTT	CASSETGTTTNEKLFF
.	TRBV11-3	TRBJ1-6	.	TGTGCCAGCAGTTCCGGTCCGTCCGAGGCCCTCCACTTT	CASSSGPSEALHF
.	TRBV2	TRBJ2-5	.	TGTGCCAGCAGTGTGGCGGGGACGGGGGAGACCCAGTACTTC	CASSVAGTGETQYF
.	TRBV6-5	TRBJ1-5	TRBD1	TGTGCCAGCAGCATGGGACAGGGGTCGGGTCAGCCCCAGCATTTT	CASSMGQGSGQPQHF
.	TRBV15	TRBJ2-7	TRBD2	TGTGCCACCAGCAGAGGGGGACTAGCGGGGGCCGCAAGCTCCTACGAGCAGTACTTC	CATSRGGLAGAASSYEQYF
.	TRBV30	TRBJ2-1	TRBD2	TGTGCCTTTAGCGGGGGGAATGAGCAGTTCTTC	CAFSGGNEQFF
.	TRBV4-3	TRBJ1-1	.	TGCGCCAGCAGTCGAAACCCAGGGGCTCGGGGAAACACTGAAGCTTTCTTT	CASSRNPGARGNTEAFF
.	TRBV7-9	TRBJ2-2	.	TGTGCCAGCAGCTTAATTGGGGCGGACACCGGGGAGCTGTTTTTT	CASSLIGADTGELFF
.	TRBV4-2	TRBJ2-3	TRBD2	TGTGCCAGCAGCCAAGACACTAGCGGGGGGGCAGATACGCAGTATTTT	CASSQDTSGGADTQYF
.	TRBV2	TRBJ1-2	.	TGTGCCAGCAGTGATCTTCCGGGGTATGGCTACACCTTC	CASSDLPGYGYTF
.	TRBV7-8	TRBJ2-5	.	TGTGCCAGCAGCTACGACTGGGAGACCCAGTACTTC	CASSYDWETQYF
.	TRBV7-2	TRBJ2-3	.	TGTGCCAGCAGCCCTCGGGGAGCCGGGCCAGATACGCAGTATTTT	CASSPRGAGPDTQYF
.	TRBV5-6	TRBJ2-3	TRBD2	TGTGCCAGCAGCTTGGATGGACTAGCGTTAGATACGCAGTATTTT	CASSLDGLALDTQYF
.	TRBV7-2	TRBJ2-5	TRBD1	TGTGCCAGCAGCTCAGGGACAGGGAAAGAGACCCAGTACTTC	CASSSGTGKETQYF
.	TRBV4-2	TRBJ2-1	TRBD2	TGTGCCAGCAGCCAAGATCCACTAGCGGGAGGGAATGAGCAGTTCTTC	CASSQDPLAGGNEQFF
.	TRBV7-8	TRBJ2-3	.	TGTGCCAGCAGCCCTCCGGTGACAGATACGCAGTATTTT	CASSPPVTDTQYF